A selection of T cell receptor beta chains follows, all from one sample in a study of T cell responses to AZD1222 COVID-19 vaccine. Generated by immunoSEQ multiplex PCR, the TCRdb table keeps only in-frame clones and is missing some. Of fewer than 100,000 clones listed, roughly nine tenths were seen once; the top ten hold approximately 10%. Material: peripheral blood, obtained 28 days after the second AZD1222 dose. These receptor sequences come from an adult who received the AZD1222 COVID-19 vaccine. Each CDR3 is given with its conserved first and last residue. A D gene is named only where the DNA matches it firmly. The listing skips clone size in some rows; elsewhere it reads once, few, many or a size class.

v_call: TRBV19; j_call: TRBJ1-3; clone_size: -; d_call: -; cdr3_aa: CASSAAGPGNTIYF; cdr3_nt: TGTGCCAGTAGCGCGGCGGGGCCAGGAAACACCATATATTTT
v_call: TRBV5-1; j_call: TRBJ2-1; clone_size: -; d_call: -; cdr3_aa: CASSLRGARDEQFF; cdr3_nt: TGCGCCAGCTCCCTGAGGGGGGCGCGTGATGAGCAGTTCTTC
v_call: TRBV11-1; j_call: TRBJ2-7; clone_size: -; d_call: TRBD1; cdr3_aa: CASSSTGTGRNYEQYF; cdr3_nt: TGTGCCAGCAGTTCTACCGGGACAGGGAGAAACTACGAGCAGTACTTC
v_call: TRBV5-4; j_call: TRBJ2-1; clone_size: -; d_call: -; cdr3_aa: CASSVTAGVGANEQFF; cdr3_nt: TGTGCCAGCAGCGTCACTGCCGGGGTAGGGGCCAATGAGCAGTTCTTC
v_call: TRBV7-9; j_call: TRBJ1-5; clone_size: -; d_call: -; cdr3_aa: CASSDRDGSNQPQHF; cdr3_nt: TGTGCCAGCAGCGACCGGGACGGAAGCAATCAGCCCCAGCATTTT
v_call: TRBV11-1; j_call: TRBJ2-7; clone_size: -; d_call: -; cdr3_aa: CASSFGDNSYEQYF; cdr3_nt: TGTGCCAGCAGCTTTGGGGACAACTCCTACGAGCAGTACTTC
v_call: TRBV30; j_call: TRBJ1-3; clone_size: -; d_call: TRBD1; cdr3_aa: CAWSEGTVGNTIYF; cdr3_nt: TGTGCCTGGAGTGAAGGGACAGTTGGAAACACCATATATTTT
v_call: TRBV5-1; j_call: TRBJ2-3; clone_size: -; d_call: TRBD2; cdr3_aa: CASSTYPQSGAREDTQYF; cdr3_nt: TGCGCCAGCAGCACCTACCCCCAGAGCGGGGCCAGGGAAGATACGCAGTATTTT
v_call: TRBV5-1; j_call: TRBJ2-7; clone_size: -; d_call: TRBD1; cdr3_aa: CASSITGTGIEQYF; cdr3_nt: TGCGCCAGCAGCATAACCGGGACAGGCATCGAGCAGTACTTC
v_call: TRBV19; j_call: TRBJ2-3; clone_size: -; d_call: TRBD1; cdr3_aa: CASSLDRSRTDTQYF; cdr3_nt: TGTGCCAGTAGTTTGGACAGGTCTAGGACAGATACGCAGTATTTT
v_call: TRBV11-2; j_call: TRBJ2-5; clone_size: -; d_call: TRBD1; cdr3_aa: CASSLGQGRMETQYF; cdr3_nt: TGTGCCAGCAGCTTGGGACAGGGACGAATGGAGACCCAGTACTTC
v_call: TRBV7-8; j_call: TRBJ1-2; clone_size: -; d_call: -; cdr3_aa: CASSLNWRGSGYTF; cdr3_nt: TGTGCCAGCAGCTTAAATTGGCGAGGGAGTGGCTACACCTTC
v_call: TRBV19; j_call: TRBJ2-7; clone_size: -; d_call: -; cdr3_aa: CASTSKGLHEQYF; cdr3_nt: TGTGCCAGTACCTCCAAGGGGCTGCACGAGCAGTACTTC
v_call: TRBV18; j_call: TRBJ1-2; clone_size: -; d_call: -; cdr3_aa: CASSPGGQSYGYTF; cdr3_nt: TGTGCCAGCTCACCAGGCGGCCAGTCCTATGGCTACACCTTC
v_call: TRBV4-2; j_call: TRBJ2-2; clone_size: -; d_call: -; cdr3_aa: CASSQDWEANTGELFF; cdr3_nt: TGTGCCAGCAGCCAAGATTGGGAGGCGAACACCGGGGAGCTGTTTTTT
v_call: TRBV19; j_call: TRBJ2-7; clone_size: -; d_call: TRBD1; cdr3_aa: CASSKGQGPYEQYF; cdr3_nt: TGTGCCAGTAGTAAGGGACAGGGGCCCTACGAGCAGTACTTC
v_call: TRBV5-1; j_call: TRBJ2-5; clone_size: -; d_call: TRBD2; cdr3_aa: CASSLFTSGVETQYF; cdr3_nt: TGCGCCAGCAGCTTGTTTACTAGCGGGGTGGAGACCCAGTACTTC
v_call: TRBV19; j_call: TRBJ1-6; clone_size: few; d_call: -; cdr3_aa: CASSITENSPLHF; cdr3_nt: TGTGCCAGTAGTATTACAGAAAATTCACCCCTCCACTTT
v_call: TRBV5-1; j_call: TRBJ2-2; clone_size: -; d_call: TRBD1; cdr3_aa: CASRPRTGTETGELFF; cdr3_nt: TGCGCCAGCAGACCGCGGACAGGGACTGAAACCGGGGAGCTGTTTTTT
v_call: TRBV4-1; j_call: TRBJ1-3; clone_size: -; d_call: -; cdr3_aa: CASSQPQGSGNTIYF; cdr3_nt: TGCGCCAGCAGCCAACCCCAGGGCTCTGGAAACACCATATATTTT
v_call: TRBV9; j_call: TRBJ2-1; clone_size: -; d_call: TRBD2; cdr3_aa: CASSLIAGVGNEQFF; cdr3_nt: TGTGCCAGCAGCCTCATAGCGGGGGTAGGGAATGAGCAGTTCTTC
v_call: TRBV18; j_call: TRBJ1-2; clone_size: -; d_call: -; cdr3_aa: CASSSADGDYGYTF; cdr3_nt: TGTGCCAGCTCATCAGCGGACGGCGACTATGGCTACACCTTC
v_call: TRBV6-5; j_call: TRBJ2-2; clone_size: -; d_call: -; cdr3_aa: CASSYTPGGRAGELFF; cdr3_nt: TGTGCCAGCAGTTACACCCCCGGGGGGCGGGCCGGGGAGCTGTTTTTT
v_call: TRBV18; j_call: TRBJ1-1; clone_size: -; d_call: -; cdr3_aa: CASSPAGMNTEAFF; cdr3_nt: TGTGCCAGCTCACCGGCAGGAATGAACACTGAAGCTTTCTTT
v_call: TRBV7-9; j_call: TRBJ2-5; clone_size: -; d_call: -; cdr3_aa: CASRGRQGGKETQYF; cdr3_nt: TGTGCCAGCAGAGGGCGTCAGGGAGGAAAAGAGACCCAGTACTTC
v_call: TRBV20-1; j_call: TRBJ1-2; clone_size: -; d_call: -; cdr3_aa: CSASLPGGNYGYTF; cdr3_nt: TGCAGTGCTAGTCTGCCAGGAGGGAACTATGGCTACACCTTC
v_call: TRBV5-1; j_call: TRBJ2-7; clone_size: -; d_call: -; cdr3_aa: CASSLATGADYEQYF; cdr3_nt: TGCGCCAGCAGCTTGGCCACCGGGGCAGATTACGAGCAGTACTTC
v_call: TRBV28; j_call: TRBJ1-4; clone_size: -; d_call: -; cdr3_aa: CASSLSGSSTNEKLFF; cdr3_nt: TGTGCCAGCAGTTTAAGTGGATCTTCAACTAATGAAAAACTGTTTTTT
v_call: TRBV19; j_call: TRBJ1-5; clone_size: -; d_call: -; cdr3_aa: CASSVDDLPGNQPQHF; cdr3_nt: TGTGCCAGTAGTGTAGACGACCTTCCTGGCAATCAGCCCCAGCATTTT
v_call: TRBV4-1; j_call: TRBJ1-2; clone_size: -; d_call: -; cdr3_aa: CASSQMGEGNYGYTF; cdr3_nt: TGCGCCAGCAGCCAAATGGGGGAAGGTAACTATGGCTACACCTTC
v_call: TRBV5-6; j_call: TRBJ1-2; clone_size: -; d_call: TRBD1; cdr3_aa: CASSFGPGGENYGYTF; cdr3_nt: TGTGCCAGCAGCTTTGGGCCAGGGGGCGAAAACTATGGCTACACCTTC
v_call: TRBV3-1/TRBV3-2; j_call: TRBJ1-5; clone_size: -; d_call: -; cdr3_aa: CATGRGLGRQPQHF; cdr3_nt: TGTGCAACGGGGAGGGGCCTAGGACGGCAGCCCCAGCATTTT
v_call: TRBV5-1; j_call: TRBJ2-2; clone_size: -; d_call: -; cdr3_aa: CASSLIEGNTGELFF; cdr3_nt: TGCGCCAGCAGCTTGATTGAGGGTAACACCGGGGAGCTGTTTTTT
v_call: TRBV19; j_call: TRBJ2-7; clone_size: -; d_call: -; cdr3_aa: CASSGPMGIPSYEQYF; cdr3_nt: TGTGCCAGTAGTGGACCCATGGGGATACCCTCCTACGAGCAGTACTTC
v_call: TRBV6-5; j_call: TRBJ1-2; clone_size: once; d_call: -; cdr3_aa: CASSYSDPRSYTF; cdr3_nt: TGTGCCAGCAGTTACTCGGACCCAAGGAGCTACACCTTC
v_call: TRBV19; j_call: TRBJ2-1; clone_size: -; d_call: -; cdr3_aa: CASSPNMGAGYNEQFF; cdr3_nt: TGTGCCAGTAGCCCGAATATGGGGGCCGGGTACAATGAGCAGTTCTTC
v_call: TRBV20-1; j_call: TRBJ2-2; clone_size: -; d_call: -; cdr3_aa: CSAGRTGELFF; cdr3_nt: TGCAGTGCGGGGAGGACCGGGGAGCTGTTTTTT
v_call: TRBV7-9; j_call: TRBJ1-6; clone_size: -; d_call: -; cdr3_aa: CASSPRGGGLESPLHF; cdr3_nt: TGTGCCAGCAGCCCCCGGGGCGGGGGCTTAGAGTCACCCCTCCACTTT
v_call: TRBV11-2; j_call: TRBJ1-2; clone_size: -; d_call: -; cdr3_aa: CASSSQIRLIVTF; cdr3_nt: TGTGCCAGCAGCTCCCAGATCCGGCTGATCGTAACCTTC
v_call: TRBV6-5; j_call: TRBJ2-3; clone_size: once; d_call: -; cdr3_aa: CASSYSRPRDTQYF; cdr3_nt: TGTGCCAGCAGTTACTCGCGGCCCCGGGATACGCAGTATTTT